This T cell receptor beta chain emerged from a study of blood T cell repertoires in COVID-19 (dated by TCRdb to 2020 to 2021). The study in broad terms: Samples from collaborators originated in the United States, Italy and Spain and spanned both the acute and convalescent phases of COVID-19. The material from the prospective study consisted of cDNA or gDNA derived from T cells, B-cell-depleted T cells, or PBMCs. Subjects who had been exposed to COVID-19, were actively infected with it, or had recovered from it provided the deeply sampled blood TCRbeta repertoires that made up the dataset. A freely available public database, intended as a resource for researchers studying the immune response to SARS-CoV-2, is where the repertoires were released. The samples were drawn from the first 160 participants of the ongoing ImmuneRACE study and from 950 to 1,500 subjects provided by 6 global collaborators. Nearly every sample came with metadata listing a de-identified subject ID, COVID-19 status, age in years and sex. Where available, HLA class I and class II types were obtained from metadata supplied by the sample provider rather than from assay-based typing. Study-wide conclusions, independent of this receptor: How much clinical and demographic metadata was included differed by source and by participant, and the metadata was provided uncurated.

CDR1 and CDR2, looked up from the germline V gene, are MNHEY and SVGEGT. CDR3 length: 18 amino acids, cysteine to phenylalanine. The sequence is cut down to CDR3 DNA, 54 bases in frame from base 1. Trimming accounts for 7 bases at V and 7 bases at J, while the number of junction bases matched to no gene is 16. On this clone itself: The antigen this receptor binds is unknown. The sample holds no much larger clone one base away, and base qualities are not on file.

The collaborating institutions used their own protocols to collect whole blood in K2EDTA tubes. For TCRbeta analysis, collaborator samples were shipped as frozen whole blood, as isolated PBMCs, or as DNA extracted from either sample type. TCRbeta CDR3 regions were amplified from genomic DNA using the immunoSEQ Assay, a bias-controlled multiplex PCR. The published analysis was carried out like this. Within the assay, amplification of reference gene primers was used to estimate how many nucleated cells each sample contained. Sequence reads were collapsed and filtered to measure the absolute abundance of every unique TCRbeta CDR3 rearrangement. For each sample, productive Simpson clonality was calculated as the square root of Simpson's diversity index across productive rearrangements. TCRdb stores this immuneACCESS table with in-frame sequences only. Part of the clones is absent; in the studies checked, under half of the shortfall reflects unresolved V genes, and no reason is known for the rest. D and trimming were read from the DNA, whereas the V and J calls and clone size are those reported in that table. Counted in this sample were approximately 100,000 clones; about 85% of them appeared once. Roughly 40% of the sample rests with the top ten.

The sequencing input was peripheral blood. Recombination linked TRBV6-2 or TRBV6-3 to TRBJ2-1; 13 bases in the junction line up with TRBD2. The sequence was collected from a man aged 80 or over with acute or convalescent COVID-19. The CDR3 protein: CASIYGGTSGTTGNEQFF. The bases read TGTGCCAGCATTTATGGGGGGACTAGCGGGACTACTGGTAATGAGCAGTTCTTC.